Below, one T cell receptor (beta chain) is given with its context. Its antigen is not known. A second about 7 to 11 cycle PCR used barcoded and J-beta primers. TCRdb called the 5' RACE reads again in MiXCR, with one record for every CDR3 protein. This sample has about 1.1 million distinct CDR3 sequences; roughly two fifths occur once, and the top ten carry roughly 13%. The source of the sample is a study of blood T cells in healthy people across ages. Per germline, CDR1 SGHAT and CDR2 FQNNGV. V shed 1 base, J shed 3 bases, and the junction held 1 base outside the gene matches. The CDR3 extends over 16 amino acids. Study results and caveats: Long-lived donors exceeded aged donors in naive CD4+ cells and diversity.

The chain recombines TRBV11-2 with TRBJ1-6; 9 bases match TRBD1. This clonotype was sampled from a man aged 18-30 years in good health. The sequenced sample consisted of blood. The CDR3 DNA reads TGTGCCAGCAGCTTAGGGACAGGGGTCTATAATTCACCCCTCCACTTT. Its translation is CASSLGTGVYNSPLHF.